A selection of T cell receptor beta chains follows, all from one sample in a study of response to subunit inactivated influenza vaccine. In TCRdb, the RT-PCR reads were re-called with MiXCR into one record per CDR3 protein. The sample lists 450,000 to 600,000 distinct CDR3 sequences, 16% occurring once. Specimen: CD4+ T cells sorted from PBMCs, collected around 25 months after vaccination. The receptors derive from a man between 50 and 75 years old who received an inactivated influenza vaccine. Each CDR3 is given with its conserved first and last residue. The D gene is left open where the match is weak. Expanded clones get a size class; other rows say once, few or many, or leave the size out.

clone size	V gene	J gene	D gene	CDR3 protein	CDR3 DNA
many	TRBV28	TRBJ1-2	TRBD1	CASSLTPGQSYYGYTF	TGTGCCAGCAGTTTAACCCCGGGACAGTCATACTATGGCTACACCTTC
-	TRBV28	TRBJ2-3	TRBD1	CASSSPGTGWTDTQYF	TGTGCCAGCAGTTCCCCCGGGACAGGGTGGACAGATACGCAGTATTTT
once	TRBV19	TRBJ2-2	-	CASSEAYNTGELFF	TGTGCCAGTAGTGAAGCATACAACACCGGGGAGCTGTTTTTT
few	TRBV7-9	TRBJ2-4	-	CASSLDQRLGNIQYF	TGTGCCAGCAGCTTAGACCAGAGATTGGGAAACATTCAGTACTTC
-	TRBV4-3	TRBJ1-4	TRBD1	CASSQGRQGVNEKLFF	TGCGCCAGCAGCCAAGGGCGACAGGGGGTTAATGAAAAACTGTTTTTT
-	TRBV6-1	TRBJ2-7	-	CASSPIQGSGEQYF	TGTGCCAGCAGTCCTATACAGGGTAGCGGCGAGCAGTACTTC
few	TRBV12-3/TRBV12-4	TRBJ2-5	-	CASTKSVKETQYF	TGTGCCAGCACAAAATCGGTCAAAGAGACCCAGTACTTC
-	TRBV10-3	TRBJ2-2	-	CAISRTGELFF	TGTGCCATCAGTCGCACCGGGGAGCTGTTTTTT
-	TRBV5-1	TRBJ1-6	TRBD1	CASSVSGGAESPLHF	TGCGCCAGCAGCGTATCAGGGGGCGCAGAATCACCCCTCCACTTT
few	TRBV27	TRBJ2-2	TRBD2	CASSRRLAGGGTGELFF	TGTGCCAGCAGCCGGCGCCTAGCGGGAGGAGGCACCGGGGAGCTGTTTTTT
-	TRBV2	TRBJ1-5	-	CASSLPGNQPQHF	TGTGCCAGCAGTTTGCCGGGAAATCAGCCCCAGCATTTT
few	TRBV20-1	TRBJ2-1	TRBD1	CSARKRTGWDNEQFF	TGCAGTGCTAGAAAAAGGACAGGGTGGGACAATGAGCAGTTCTTC
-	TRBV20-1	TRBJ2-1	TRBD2	CSARSGTKTLGQFF	TGCAGTGCTAGATCCGGGACTAAAACCTTAGGGCAGTTCTTC
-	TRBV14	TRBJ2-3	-	CASSQEGTTQYF	TGTGCCAGCAGCCAAGAAGGGACCACGCAGTATTTT
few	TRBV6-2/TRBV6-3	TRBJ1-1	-	CASSNRALNTEAFF	TGTGCCAGCAGTAACCGGGCCTTGAACACTGAAGCTTTCTTT
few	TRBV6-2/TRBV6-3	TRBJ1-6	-	CASSYRTHPTSPLHF	TGTGCCAGCAGTTACCGGACCCACCCGACATCACCCCTCCACTTT
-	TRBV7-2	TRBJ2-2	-	CASSFTGITGELFF	TGTGCCAGCAGCTTCACAGGGATCACCGGGGAGCTGTTTTTT
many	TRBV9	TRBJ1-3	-	CASSDGARNTIYF	TGTGCCAGCAGCGATGGGGCGAGAAACACCATATATTTT
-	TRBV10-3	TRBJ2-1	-	CAISERISEQFF	TGTGCCATCAGTGAGAGGATATCAGAGCAGTTCTTC
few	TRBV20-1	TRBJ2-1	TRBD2	CSARGLAGVGNEQFF	TGCAGTGCTAGAGGACTAGCGGGAGTTGGAAATGAGCAGTTCTTC
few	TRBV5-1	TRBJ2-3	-	CASSPIPTPDTQYF	TGCGCCAGCAGCCCCATTCCTACACCAGATACGCAGTATTTT
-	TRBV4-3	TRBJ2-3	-	CASSQGRRDTQYF	TGCGCCAGCAGCCAAGGACGGCGAGATACGCAGTATTTT
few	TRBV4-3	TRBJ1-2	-	CASSQDRALGGYTF	TGCGCCAGCAGCCAAGATAGGGCTCTGGGGGGCTACACCTTC
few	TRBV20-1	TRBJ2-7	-	CSAAGSGAVEQYF	TGCAGTGCTGCCGGGAGTGGGGCGGTCGAGCAGTACTTC
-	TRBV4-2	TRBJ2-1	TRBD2	CASSPGLAGAYNEQFF	TGTGCCAGCAGCCCAGGACTAGCGGGAGCCTACAATGAGCAGTTCTTC
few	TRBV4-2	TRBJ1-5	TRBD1	CASSQGDRATGSNQPQHF	TGTGCCAGCAGCCAAGGGGACAGGGCGACGGGGAGCAATCAGCCCCAGCATTTT
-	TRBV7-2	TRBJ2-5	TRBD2	CASSLIPLAGGQETQYF	TGTGCCAGCAGCTTAATTCCTCTAGCGGGAGGCCAAGAGACCCAGTACTTC
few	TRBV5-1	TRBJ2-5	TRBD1	CASSQGTAQETQYF	TGCGCCAGCAGCCAGGGGACAGCACAAGAGACCCAGTACTTC
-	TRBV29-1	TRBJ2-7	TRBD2	CSVRQTSGSYEQYF	TGCAGCGTCAGACAGACTAGCGGGTCCTACGAGCAGTACTTC
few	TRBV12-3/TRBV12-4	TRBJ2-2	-	CASSHGQSTGELFF	TGTGCCAGCAGCCACGGACAGAGCACCGGGGAGCTGTTTTTT
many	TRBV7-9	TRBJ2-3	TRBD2	CASSFSPGGFTDTQYF	TGTGCCAGCAGCTTCTCCCCGGGAGGTTTCACAGATACGCAGTATTTT
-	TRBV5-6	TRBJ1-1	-	CASSLTVTREAFF	TGTGCCAGCAGTTTGACGGTCACACGTGAAGCTTTCTTT
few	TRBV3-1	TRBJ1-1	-	CASSQAIGDGEAFF	TGTGCCAGCAGCCAAGCAATAGGGGACGGTGAAGCTTTCTTT
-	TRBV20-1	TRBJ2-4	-	CSGSPAKNIQYF	TGCAGTGGCTCGCCAGCCAAAAACATTCAGTACTTC
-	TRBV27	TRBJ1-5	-	CASSLYSMNQPQHF	TGTGCCAGCAGTCTCTACAGTATGAATCAGCCCCAGCATTTT
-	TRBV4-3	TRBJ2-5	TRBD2	CASSQGASGRAGAGETQYF	TGCGCCAGCAGCCAAGGGGCTAGCGGGAGGGCCGGGGCGGGGGAGACCCAGTACTTC
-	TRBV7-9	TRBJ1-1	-	CASSLDKILMNTEAFF	TGTGCCAGCAGCCTGGACAAAATCCTAATGAACACTGAAGCTTTCTTT
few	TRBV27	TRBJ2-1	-	CASSLRASYNEQFF	TGTGCCAGCAGTTTGAGGGCCTCCTACAATGAGCAGTTCTTC
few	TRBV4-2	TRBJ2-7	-	CASSREQGARVYEQYF	TGTGCCAGCAGCCGGGAGCAGGGCGCGAGAGTCTACGAGCAGTACTTC
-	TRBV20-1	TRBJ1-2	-	CSASPHSAGGDTF	TGCAGTGCTAGCCCCCATAGCGCGGGTGGAGACACCTTC
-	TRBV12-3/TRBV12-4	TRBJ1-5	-	CASRLRDQPQHF	TGTGCCAGCAGGCTCCGGGACCAGCCCCAGCATTTT
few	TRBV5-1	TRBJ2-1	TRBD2	CASSSQDGRARNEQFF	TGCGCCAGCAGCTCCCAGGACGGGAGGGCCCGCAATGAGCAGTTCTTC
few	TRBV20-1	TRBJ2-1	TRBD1	CSAPGQANEQFF	TGCAGTGCCCCGGGACAGGCCAATGAGCAGTTCTTC
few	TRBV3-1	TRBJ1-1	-	CASSQEWDGRTEAFF	TGTGCCAGCAGCCAGGAATGGGACGGGCGTACTGAAGCTTTCTTT
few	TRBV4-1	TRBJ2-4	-	CASSQEWGRAKNIQYF	TGCGCCAGCAGCCAAGAATGGGGCCGAGCCAAAAACATTCAGTACTTC
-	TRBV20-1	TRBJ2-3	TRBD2	CSASASLSGRPTDTQYF	TGCAGTGCTAGCGCGTCACTTAGCGGGAGGCCCACAGATACGCAGTATTTT
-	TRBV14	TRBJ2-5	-	CASSQDRSRATQYF	TGTGCCAGCAGCCAAGATCGGAGCCGGGCGACCCAGTACTTC
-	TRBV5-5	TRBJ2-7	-	CASSLRVAYEQYF	TGTGCCAGCAGCTTGAGGGTGGCCTACGAGCAGTACTTC
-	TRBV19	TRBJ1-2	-	CASSLGPPINYGYTF	TGTGCCAGTAGTCTTGGGCCTCCCATTAACTATGGCTACACCTTC
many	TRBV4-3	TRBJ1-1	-	CASSQDRSRETEAFF	TGCGCCAGCAGCCAAGATCGGTCCAGGGAAACTGAAGCTTTCTTT
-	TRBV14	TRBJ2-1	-	CASSQDRGDWVSYNEQFF	TGTGCCAGCAGCCAAGATAGGGGGGATTGGGTTTCCTACAATGAGCAGTTCTTC
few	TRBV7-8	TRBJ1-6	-	CASAQGVNSPLHF	TGTGCCAGTGCACAGGGAGTTAATTCACCCCTCCACTTT
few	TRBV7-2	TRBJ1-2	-	CASSLAWDGYTF	TGTGCCAGCAGCTTGGCCTGGGATGGCTACACCTTC
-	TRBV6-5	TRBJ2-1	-	CASSYEGAAYNEQFF	TGTGCCAGCAGTTACGAGGGAGCCGCCTACAATGAGCAGTTCTTC
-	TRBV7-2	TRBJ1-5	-	CASSLDRLRNQPQHF	TGTGCCAGCAGCTTAGACAGGCTCCGCAATCAGCCCCAGCATTTT